Listed here is a single TCR beta chain. No antigen is known for it. In the original workflow: Filtering differed since immunoSEQ provided only junctions, with no quality scores. Here immunoSEQ multiplex PCR was the method, and the copy in TCRdb shows in-frame clones only, minus some. The DNA gave D and trimming, while V, J and clone size come from that table. The repertoire holds about 2.1 million clones, with 80% to 95% as singletons. Terminally differentiated effector memory CD45RA+ cells were left out of the naive CD8 fraction, which was CD45RO-negative and positively selected for CCR7. The sample is drawn from a study of shared clonotypes between healthy human individuals. Points from the study as a whole: Clonotypes shared by all four sorted-subset donors had higher generation probabilities than non-shared clonotypes. Rarefaction analysis demonstrated incomplete sorted-subset sequencing notwithstanding large depth. Of the naive CD4 clonotypes, around 4.8% were shared across several donors.

Germline CDR1 reads LGHNA; CDR2 reads YNFKEQ. V lost 3 bases, J lost 7 bases, and 7 bases lay in between. The CDR3 extends over 12 amino acids. This clonotype was sampled from a man aged 18 to 30 in good health. Some clones in this sample may be carry-over from other donors' samples. The specimen was naive CD8+ T cells from PBMCs. The chain carries TRBV4-2 and TRBJ2-1, with D possibly TRBD1 on 5 matching bases. The CDR3 here is CASSQGRNEQFF. The CDR3 DNA sequence: TGTGCCAGCAGCCAGGGGCGGAATGAGCAGTTCTTC.